Listed here is a single T cell receptor (beta chain). The antigen remains unidentified. The source of the sample is a study of Ad26.COV2.S vaccination and SARS-CoV-2 variants. The data were produced by immunoSEQ multiplex PCR, yet TCRdb's version contains in-frame clones alone and is incomplete. The table has under 400,000 clones, roughly 87% seen once. Study-wide findings and caveats: People given the vaccine had a wider spike-specific TCR breadth than placebo recipients did.

The CDR3 is made up of 16 amino acids. V shed 6 bases and J 2 bases; nucleotides not matched to a gene: 7. Germline lookup yields CDR1 KGHSH and CDR2 LQKENI. Treatment indicated: about 20 received Ad26.COV2.S at low or high dose, single or two shots; 5 received placebo; per-sample allocation not given. Repertoires come from day 63 after the first vaccine or placebo injection. The sample came from a Boston adult aged 18-55 years. This TCR derives from a person aged 18-65 years who received the Ad26.COV2.S COVID-19 vaccine or a placebo. The sequences come from peripheral blood, collected in a trial of Ad26.COV2.S vaccine versus placebo. The genes are TRBV18 and TRBJ2-1; 10 positions agree with TRBD2. The CDR3 DNA reads TGTGCCAGCTCCCTACCAGCGGGGGGGCCCTACAATGAGCAGTTCTTC. This sequence encodes CASSLPAGGPYNEQFF. Drawing the rest from reference TRBV18 and TRBJ2-1, the complete variable domain is NAGVMQNPRHLVRRRGQEARLRCSPMKGHSHVYWYRQLPEEGLKFMVYLQKENIIDESGMPKERFSAEFPKEGPSILRIQQVVRGDSAAYFCASSLPAGGPYNEQFFGPGTRLTVL.